A selection of T cell receptor beta chains follows, all from one sample in a study of cytomegalovirus exposure and HLA in healthy donors. The assay was immunoSEQ multiplex PCR, and TCRdb's table has in-frame clones only and misses some. This table has under 200,000 clones, around 92% appearing once. The sample consisted of PBMCs. The receptors come from a man aged 18 to 30 in good health and CMV-seropositive. Both conserved end residues are part of each CDR3. D genes are given only for firm matches. Some rows mark clone size as missing; the rest say once, few, many or name a class of expanded clone.

v_gene: TRBV29-1
d_gene: NA
abundance: NA
j_gene: TRBJ1-3
CDR3nt: TGCAGCGCTACAGGATTCAGTTACTCTGGAAACACCATATATTTT
CDR3aa: CSATGFSYSGNTIYF

v_gene: TRBV11-3
d_gene: NA
abundance: NA
j_gene: TRBJ2-1
CDR3nt: TGTGCCAGCAGCTTAGGGGAGGCGGATGAGCAGTTCTTC
CDR3aa: CASSLGEADEQFF

v_gene: TRBV19
d_gene: TRBD2
abundance: NA
j_gene: TRBJ2-7
CDR3nt: TGTGCCAGTAGTATAGATAGCGGGATAAACTACGAGCAGTACTTC
CDR3aa: CASSIDSGINYEQYF

v_gene: TRBV11-2
d_gene: TRBD1
abundance: NA
j_gene: TRBJ2-1
CDR3nt: TGTGCCAGCAGCACAAGGACAGGGGGCACCTACAATGAGCAGTTCTTC
CDR3aa: CASSTRTGGTYNEQFF

v_gene: TRBV5-6
d_gene: NA
abundance: NA
j_gene: TRBJ2-7
CDR3nt: TGTGCCAGCAGCTTGTGGGGCAGTCCTACTGAGCAGTACTTC
CDR3aa: CASSLWGSPTEQYF

v_gene: TRBV19
d_gene: NA
abundance: NA
j_gene: TRBJ1-1
CDR3nt: TGTGCCAGTAGTATAGGAGAGAGAGCGAACACTGAAGCTTTCTTT
CDR3aa: CASSIGERANTEAFF

v_gene: TRBV5-1
d_gene: TRBD2
abundance: NA
j_gene: TRBJ2-3
CDR3nt: TGCGCCAGCAGCTTGGAGAGGACTAGCGGGACAACAGATACGCAGTATTTT
CDR3aa: CASSLERTSGTTDTQYF

v_gene: TRBV19
d_gene: TRBD2
abundance: NA
j_gene: TRBJ2-7
CDR3nt: TGTGCCAGTAGTACCGGGACTAGCGGATTCCCCTACGAGCAGTACTTC
CDR3aa: CASSTGTSGFPYEQYF

v_gene: TRBV2
d_gene: TRBD1
abundance: few
j_gene: TRBJ1-2
CDR3nt: TGTGCCAGCAGTGAAGAGGGGGACAGGGAGGCCTATGGCTACACCTTC
CDR3aa: CASSEEGDREAYGYTF

v_gene: TRBV7-3
d_gene: NA
abundance: NA
j_gene: TRBJ1-1
CDR3nt: TGTGCCAGCAGCCGACAGAAGAACACTGAAGCTTTCTTT
CDR3aa: CASSRQKNTEAFF

v_gene: TRBV4-1
d_gene: TRBD1
abundance: NA
j_gene: TRBJ2-3
CDR3nt: TGCGCCAGCAGACAAGGACAGGGTGCAGATACGCAGTATTTT
CDR3aa: CASRQGQGADTQYF

v_gene: TRBV11-2
d_gene: TRBD1
abundance: NA
j_gene: TRBJ2-3
CDR3nt: TGTGCCAGCAGCCCCCCGAGTGACAGGGAAAGGGGAGATACGCAGTATTTT
CDR3aa: CASSPPSDRERGDTQYF

v_gene: TRBV27
d_gene: TRBD1
abundance: NA
j_gene: TRBJ2-2
CDR3nt: TGTGCCAGCAGGGATGGACAGGGGACATTTGGGGAGCTGTTTTTT
CDR3aa: CASRDGQGTFGELFF

v_gene: TRBV7-9
d_gene: TRBD1
abundance: once
j_gene: TRBJ1-2
CDR3nt: TGTGCCAGCAGCTTAGCAGAAGGACAGGGGCGGGGCTACACCTTC
CDR3aa: CASSLAEGQGRGYTF

v_gene: TRBV7-3
d_gene: TRBD2
abundance: NA
j_gene: TRBJ2-5
CDR3nt: TGTGCCAGCAGCTTGGCGGGACTAGCGGGAGGAGAGACCCAGTACTTC
CDR3aa: CASSLAGLAGGETQYF

v_gene: TRBV5-1
d_gene: TRBD1
abundance: NA
j_gene: TRBJ1-2
CDR3nt: TGCGCCAGCAGCTCCGGCAGGGGGAATGATGGCTACACCTTC
CDR3aa: CASSSGRGNDGYTF

v_gene: TRBV25-1
d_gene: NA
abundance: NA
j_gene: TRBJ1-2
CDR3nt: TGTGCCAGCAGTGAATATACCGACAGGCCCTATGGCTACACCTTC
CDR3aa: CASSEYTDRPYGYTF

v_gene: TRBV19
d_gene: TRBD2
abundance: NA
j_gene: TRBJ2-7
CDR3nt: TGTGCCAGTAGTATGTTTGCGGGAGGGCCGTACGAGCAGTACTTC
CDR3aa: CASSMFAGGPYEQYF

v_gene: TRBV4-1
d_gene: NA
abundance: NA
j_gene: TRBJ2-1
CDR3nt: TGCGCCAGCAGCCTACTTGGACTGCCTCTTAATGAGCAGTTCTTC
CDR3aa: CASSLLGLPLNEQFF

v_gene: TRBV5-6
d_gene: TRBD1
abundance: NA
j_gene: TRBJ1-4
CDR3nt: TGTGCCAGCAGCTTGGCCCTAGGGACAGGGGATGAAAAACTGTTTTTT
CDR3aa: CASSLALGTGDEKLFF